This TCR beta chain derives from a study of identical twins. Trimming left V 7 bases short and J 0 bases short, with 16 bases between. The CDR3 spans 17 residues. CDR1 is MDHEN and CDR2 is SYDVKM in the germline V gene. This clonotype was detected only a few times. MiXCR, applied by TCRdb to the 5' RACE reads, yields one record per CDR3 protein. Among nearly 900,000 distinct CDR3 sequences listed, about 12% were seen once. Separately, the same data were catalogued under a study of yellow fever vaccine responses in identical twins.

The TCR comes from a woman younger than 30 in good health. The chain recombines TRBV28 with TRBJ1-6, with D possibly being TRBD1 (6 bases). The specimen sequenced was PBMCs. CDR3 bases: TGTGCCAGCAATGGGGGGCTGACGAGCTCCTATAATTCACCCCTCCACTTT. It encodes CASNGGLTSSYNSPLHF.